This TCR beta chain was retrieved from a study of human thymus T cells. Trimming at V came to 4 bases and at J to 1 base, leaving 10 bases not matched to a gene. The CDR3 is 18 residues long. Germline CDR1 SGHNT, CDR2 YYREEE (reference sequence). The method was immunoSEQ multiplex PCR; TCRdb's version includes in-frame clones alone and lacks a portion of them. The table has roughly 60,000 clones, around 94% seen once. The sequencing sample was made of blood. The chain employs TRBV5-4 and TRBJ2-3, with 12 positions matching TRBD1. The sequence derives from a boy less than two years old with a congenital heart defect but otherwise immunologically healthy. The chain's CDR3 is CASSLAGDRGLRTDTQYF. CDR3 in DNA: TGTGCCAGCAGCCTGGCCGGGGACAGGGGGCTACGCACAGATACGCAGTATTTT.